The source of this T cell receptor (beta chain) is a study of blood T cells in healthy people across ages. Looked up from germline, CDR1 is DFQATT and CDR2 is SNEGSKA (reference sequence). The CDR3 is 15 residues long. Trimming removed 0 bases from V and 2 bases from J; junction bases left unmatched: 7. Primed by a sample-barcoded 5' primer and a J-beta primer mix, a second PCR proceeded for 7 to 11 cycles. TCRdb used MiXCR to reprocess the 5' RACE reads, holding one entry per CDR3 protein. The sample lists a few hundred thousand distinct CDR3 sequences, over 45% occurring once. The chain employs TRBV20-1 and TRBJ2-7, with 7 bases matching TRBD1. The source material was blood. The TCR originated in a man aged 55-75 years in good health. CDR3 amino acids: CSARDGDRITYEQYF. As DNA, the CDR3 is TGCAGTGCTAGAGATGGGGACAGAATTACCTACGAGCAGTACTTC.